Listed below are T cell receptor beta chains from one sample, sequenced in a study of CXCR3-negative and CXCR3-positive naive CD8 T cells. TCRdb re-called the 5' RACE reads, yielding one record per CDR3 amino acid sequence without DNA. Recorded for this sample: about 28,000 distinct CDR3 sequences. Source material: memory CD8+ T cells from blood. These receptors were collected from a human donor in good health. Some clones in this sample may be carry-over from other donors' samples. Each CDR3 is given with its conserved first and last residue.

TRBJ1-1 TRBV6-6 CASSPDRLNTEAFF
TRBJ1-1 TRBV20-1 CSAPVTGSDTEAFF
TRBJ1-1 TRBV7-9 CASSTENRGLEAFF
TRBJ2-7 TRBV29-1 CSVVVPGTYEQYF
TRBJ2-7 TRBV2 CARSTVTGSDEQYF
TRBJ1-1 TRBV20-1 CSARGRVIEAFF
TRBJ2-7 TRBV7-9 CASSLGDRLSSYEQYF
TRBJ1-1 TRBV19 CASSAGTEFEAFF
TRBJ2-1 TRBV12-3/TRBV12-4 CASSFLSGTPYNEQFF
TRBJ2-7 TRBV20-1 CSARPLVGQGQEQYF